This is a list of T cell receptor beta chains from one sample in a study of T cells in Graves' hyperthyroidism and ophthalmopathy. Each CDR3 protein is one row after TCRdb ran MiXCR on the multiplex PCR reads. The sample lists about 640,000 distinct CDR3 sequences; around 20% were seen once. The sequencing input was blood. These receptors came from a man younger than 40 with Graves' ophthalmopathy. Each CDR3 is given with its conserved first and last residue. D genes are given only for firm matches. Not every row has a clone size; where given, it reads once, few, many or a size class.

.	TRBV2	many	TRBJ1-5	TGTGCCAGCAGTGGAATCCTGGGACAGCCCCAGCATTTT	CASSGILGQPQHF
.	TRBV10-3	few	TRBJ1-1	TGTGCCATCCAGAGACAGGATGGCACTGAAGCTTTCTTT	CAIQRQDGTEAFF
TRBD2	TRBV20-1	many	TRBJ2-1	TGCAGTGCTAGAGAGGGGAGGACTAGCGGCGATGAGCAGTTCTTC	CSAREGRTSGDEQFF
.	TRBV28	.	TRBJ2-7	TGTGCCAGCAGTCCCCTGGGGGACTACGAGCAGTACTTC	CASSPLGDYEQYF
TRBD1	TRBV7-9	many	TRBJ1-1	TGTGCCAGCAGCTTAGTTCAGGGGGGGAACACTGAAGCTTTCTTT	CASSLVQGGNTEAFF
.	TRBV5-1	.	TRBJ1-2	TGCGCCAGCAGCTTGGTAGGGGCAGGAAGCTATGGCTACACCTTC	CASSLVGAGSYGYTF
.	TRBV24-1	.	TRBJ2-3	TGTGCCACCAGTGATTTCTTCACAGATACGCAGTATTTT	CATSDFFTDTQYF
.	TRBV11-2	few	TRBJ2-2	TGTGCCAGCAGCTTAGATCGAAGGAAATTAAACACCGGGGAGCTGTTTTTT	CASSLDRRKLNTGELFF
TRBD1	TRBV5-1	.	TRBJ2-5	TGCGCCAGCAGCTTGGGGCTCTGGGACAGGGTGCAAGAGACCCAGTACTTC	CASSLGLWDRVQETQYF
.	TRBV5-5	.	TRBJ1-2	TGTGCCAGCAGCTTCGGGACATCGGGTGGCTACACCTTC	CASSFGTSGGYTF
.	TRBV12-3/TRBV12-4	.	TRBJ1-3	TGTGCCAGCAGTGAAAGTCTAGGAAACACCATATATTTT	CASSESLGNTIYF
TRBD2	TRBV20-1	few	TRBJ2-1	TGCAGTGCTAGCCTAGCGGAATACAATGAGCAGTTCTTC	CSASLAEYNEQFF
.	TRBV6-2/TRBV6-3	.	TRBJ2-7	TGTGCCAGCAGTTACGTCTTGGGGGCCTACGAGCAGTACTTC	CASSYVLGAYEQYF
.	TRBV5-1	.	TRBJ1-1	TGCGCCAGCAGCTTGAACCCCAGGGTGGGCACTGAAGCTTTCTTT	CASSLNPRVGTEAFF
.	TRBV20-1	many	TRBJ2-7	TGCAGTGCTAGGAGGACGGGGGAGCAGTACTTC	CSARRTGEQYF
.	TRBV2	few	TRBJ2-7	TGTGCCAGCAGCATGGACGTAAGGGGTAGCGAGCAGTACTTC	CASSMDVRGSEQYF
.	TRBV5-6	.	TRBJ1-4	TGTGCCAGCAGCTTGGTGGGAGCGGAAAATGAAAAACTGTTTTTT	CASSLVGAENEKLFF
.	TRBV30	.	TRBJ1-2	TGTGCCTGGACTCCGGGCTTCTATGGCTACACCTTC	CAWTPGFYGYTF
.	TRBV2	many	TRBJ1-2	TGTGCCAGCAGTCGCGGGACGGTCTATGGATACACCTTC	CASSRGTVYGYTF
.	TRBV28	few	TRBJ2-1	TGTGCCAGCAGTTTAGAAGGCAGGGATGAGCAGTTCTTC	CASSLEGRDEQFF
.	TRBV5-1	few	TRBJ2-7	TGCGCCAGCAGCTTCAAAGCGGCTACATTCTACGAGCAGTACTTC	CASSFKAATFYEQYF
TRBD2	TRBV3-1	.	TRBJ2-1	TGTGCCAGCAGCCAAGATCCGACTAGCGGGAAAAGAGATGAGCAGTTCTTC	CASSQDPTSGKRDEQFF
.	TRBV6-1	.	TRBJ1-5	TGTGCCAGCAATGTGCGGGGAGGGCAGCCCCAGCATTTT	CASNVRGGQPQHF
TRBD1	TRBV19	few	TRBJ2-2	TGTGCCAGTCGACCGGGACAGGGGTACACCGGGGAGCTGTTTTTT	CASRPGQGYTGELFF
.	TRBV6-6	few	TRBJ2-7	TGTGCCAGCAGTTCGAAGAGCTCCTACGAGCAGTACTTC	CASSSKSSYEQYF
.	TRBV5-1	few	TRBJ1-6	TGCGCCAGCAGGGCCGGGATTAATTCACCCCTCCACTTT	CASRAGINSPLHF
TRBD2	TRBV14	.	TRBJ2-7	TGTGCCAGCAGCCATCGCGGGAGGAGCTACGAGCAGTACTTC	CASSHRGRSYEQYF